Shown below are 10 T cell receptor beta chains from a single sample sequenced in a study of blood T cells in healthy people across ages. Sample-barcoded 5' priming and a J-beta primer mix drove a second PCR of roughly 7 to 11 cycles. TCRdb re-called the 5' RACE reads through MiXCR, storing one row per CDR3 protein. The sample lists hundreds of thousands of distinct CDR3 sequences, about 30% occurring once. The sequencing sample was made of blood. The receptors were sampled from a woman of 80 years or more in good health.

The rearrangement links TRBV20-1 to TRBJ1-6; the D is unclear. CDR3 length: 14 residues. The germline V gene encodes CDR1 DFQATT and CDR2 SNEGSKA (reference sequence). Trimming cost V 1 base and J 8 bases, with 12 bases left between them. CDR3 nucleotide sequence: TGCAGTGCTAGAGTTAGGGATCGGGATTCACCCCTCCACTTT. It codes for CSARVRDRDSPLHF.

In its sample, this clonotype was seen a few times. It may be a read error: a sequence one base away is much more abundant. The rearrangement links TRBV4-2 to TRBJ2-5; 14 bases are a match to TRBD2. CDR3 length: 17 residues. J gave up 11 bases and V 3 bases, and 14 bases lay outside the gene matches. Germline lookup yields CDR1 LGHNA and CDR2 YNFKEQ. The CDR3 loop reads CASSQGFGLAGGNEQYF. The CDR3 coding sequence is TGTGCCAGCAGCCAGGGCTTCGGACTAGCGGGGGGAAATGAGCAGTACTTC.

The gene calls are TRBV20-1 and TRBJ1-5; tentatively, D is TRBD1 (6 bases). Germline V gives CDR1 DFQATT, CDR2 SNEGSKA (reference sequence). The CDR3 has 14 residues. V was trimmed by 4 bases and J by 2 bases, leaving 12 bases between them. The CDR3 DNA sequence: TGCAGTGCTACTTCACAGGGAGGCAATCAGCCCCAGCATTTT. Encoded protein: CSATSQGGNQPQHF.

The chain recombines TRBV5-1 with TRBJ2-5; perhaps TRBD1 as D (6 bases). Trimming stripped 1 base from V and 4 bases from J, with 14 bases between. In germline, CDR1 is SGHRS, CDR2 YFSETQ. This CDR3 is 15 amino acids long. The chain's CDR3 is CASSLQGFSRETQYF. The CDR3 DNA reads TGCGCCAGCAGCTTGCAGGGGTTTAGTAGAGAGACCCAGTACTTC.

Details on this clonotype: This may be a read error: a much more frequent sequence differs by one nucleotide. This sequence joins TRBV4-3 and TRBJ2-4; D is unresolved. Looked up from germline, CDR1 is LGHNA and CDR2 is YSLEER. The CDR3 runs to 14 residues. The DNA for the CDR3 is TGCGCCAGCAGCCAAGATACAGCCAAAAGCATTCAGTACTTC. This gives the protein CASSQDTAKSIQYF.

This clonotype was seen more than once but under ten times. This chain joins TRBV6-5 and TRBJ1-5, with 10 bases identical to TRBD1. V shed 6 bases and J 3 bases; nucleotides not matched to a gene: 8. The germline V gene has CDR1 MNHEY and CDR2 SVGAGI. The CDR3 has 16 amino acids. The CDR3 sequence: CASRPLDRGNNQPQHF. CDR3 nucleotides: TGTGCCAGCAGACCCCTGGACAGGGGGAACAATCAGCCCCAGCATTTT.

Ten or more counts support this clonotype. The chain joins TRBV27 to TRBJ1-4, with D possibly being TRBD1 (6 bases). This CDR3 spans 15 amino acids. The germline V gene has CDR1 MNHEY and CDR2 SMNVEV (reference sequence). The V gene lost 5 bases and the J gene lost 4 bases, with 14 bases spanning the gap. The CDR3 protein is CASSPSDSYNEKLFF. The CDR3 DNA is TGTGCCAGCAGTCCCTCGGACAGTTATAATGAAAAACTGTTTTTT.

This clonotype was recorded at least ten times. The V call is TRBV11-2, the J call TRBJ2-4; 11 bases fit TRBD2. The CDR3 is 17 amino acids. Germline loops: CDR1 SGHAT, CDR2 FQNNGV. The V and J ends lost 5 bases and 0 bases, in that order; junction bases with no gene match: 6. CDR3 sequence: CASSPRLAGLAKNIQYF. In DNA form, the CDR3 reads TGTGCCAGCAGCCCCCGACTAGCGGGGCTAGCCAAAAACATTCAGTACTTC.

This clonotype occurred many times. The chain employs TRBV29-1 and TRBJ1-2; possibly TRBD1 for D (5 bases). This CDR3 has 11 residues. Per germline, CDR1 SQVTM and CDR2 ANQGSEA. Deletions cut 4 bases from V and 6 bases from J, with 9 bases between. CDR3 residues: CSVGQGNGYTF. CDR3 in DNA: TGCAGCGTTGGGCAGGGTAATGGCTACACCTTC.

This clonotype showed up many times. This chain links TRBV11-2 with TRBJ1-1, with D unresolved. This CDR3 contains 15 residues. V was cut by 4 bases and J by 0 bases, with 12 bases left in between. CDR1 SGHAT and CDR2 FQNNGV come from the germline V gene. The chain's CDR3 is CASSYPGVMNTEAFF. CDR3 in DNA: TGTGCCAGCAGCTACCCCGGTGTCATGAACACTGAAGCTTTCTTT.